This T cell receptor beta chain came from a study of blood T cell repertoires in COVID-19. The overall study: Acute-phase and convalescent COVID-19 samples originated in the United States, Italy and Spain. In each case, the material was cDNA or gDNA derived from T cells, B-cell-depleted T cells, or PBMCs.

In the source study's methods: Quantification of nucleated cells was approximated via reference gene primer amplification. The repertoire was sequenced with immunoSEQ multiplex PCR; TCRdb's copy has only in-frame clones and lacks some. The D gene and trimming were derived from the DNA, and the V and J assignments and clone size from that table. This sample has 250,000 to 350,000 clones, with approximately 87% found just once. The V gene lost 3 bases and the J gene lost 4 bases, with 10 bases spanning the gap. CDR1 LNHDA and CDR2 SQIVND come from the germline V gene (reference sequence). The CDR3 is 14 residues long.

The source material was peripheral blood. The chain is built from TRBV19 and TRBJ1-5; D perhaps matches TRBD1 (6 bases). The source of this sequence is a woman in her forties or fifties who had recovered from COVID-19. The CDR3: CASSINRDNQPQHF. CDR3 in DNA: TGTGCCAGTAGTATCAACAGGGATAATCAGCCCCAGCATTTT.